The entry that follows covers one T cell receptor beta chain sequence. This entry belongs to a study of blood T cell repertoires in COVID-19. On the study more broadly: Samples came from the United States, Italy and Spain, spanning acute and convalescent COVID-19. PBMCs, B-cell-depleted T cells, or T cells were the source of the cDNA or gDNA that made up the material.

CDR3 length equals 15 residues. V was cut by 4 bases and J by 2 bases, with 15 bases left in between. The germline CDR1 and CDR2 sequences are PRHDT and FYEKMQ (reference sequence). In the original workflow: Using reference gene primer amplification, nucleated cell counts were estimated. This table comes from immunoSEQ multiplex PCR, and its TCRdb copy is limited to in-frame clones, with some not included. V, J and clone size were drawn from that table, and D and trimming were deduced from the DNA. The sample gives 200,000 to 250,000 clones, approximately 84% of which show up once; 0.85% to 1% is in the top ten.

The source material was peripheral blood. This TCR came from a man aged 40-55 years with acute or convalescent COVID-19. The V call is TRBV13, the J call TRBJ2-7; D is perhaps TRBD2 (6 bases). CDR3 sequence reads: CASSSGGEAAYEQYF. CDR3 bases: TGTGCCAGCAGCTCTGGCGGGGAGGCGGCCTACGAGCAGTACTTC.